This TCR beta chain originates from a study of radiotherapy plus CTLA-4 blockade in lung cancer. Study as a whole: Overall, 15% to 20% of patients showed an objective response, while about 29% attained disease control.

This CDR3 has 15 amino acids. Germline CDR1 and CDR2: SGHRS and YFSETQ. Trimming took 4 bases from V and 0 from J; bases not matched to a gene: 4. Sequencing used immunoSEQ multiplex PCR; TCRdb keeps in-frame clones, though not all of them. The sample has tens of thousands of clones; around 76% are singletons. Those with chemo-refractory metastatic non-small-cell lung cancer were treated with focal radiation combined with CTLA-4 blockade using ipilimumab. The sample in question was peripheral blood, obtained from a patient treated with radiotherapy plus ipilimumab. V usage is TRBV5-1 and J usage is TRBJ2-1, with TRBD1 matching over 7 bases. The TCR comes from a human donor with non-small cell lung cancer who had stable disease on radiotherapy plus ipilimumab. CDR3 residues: CASSPGQSSYNEQFF. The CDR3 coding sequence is TGCGCCAGCAGCCCGGGACAGAGCTCCTACAATGAGCAGTTCTTC.